The 22 T cell receptor beta chains given below trace back to one sample, sequenced in a study of blood T cells in healthy people across ages. Combining a sample-barcoded 5' primer with a J-beta primer mix, a second PCR ran for roughly 7 to 11 cycles. TCRdb used MiXCR to reprocess the 5' RACE reads, holding one entry per CDR3 protein. The profile shows 1 million to 1.2 million distinct CDR3 sequences, 30% to 40% of them singletons. Sequencing input: blood. The receptors derive from a man younger than 30 in good health.

This clonotype appeared a single time. The chain is built from TRBV10-3 and TRBJ1-4, with D unresolved. CDR1 and CDR2 (germline): ENHRY, SYGVKD. The CDR3 is 18 residues long. DNA for the CDR3: TGTGTCACCGCGGTGAGGAGAGGCAGAGATACAACTAATGAAAAACTGTTTTTT. Its translation is CVTAVRRGRDTTNEKLFF.

The chain is built from TRBV20-1 and TRBJ2-5; D is unresolved. Trimming shortened V by 0 bases and J by 2 bases, and 7 bases separated the two germline ends. Germline V gives CDR1 DFQATT, CDR2 SNEGSKA (reference sequence). The CDR3 loop spans 13 amino acids. CDR3 coding DNA: TGCAGTGCTAGAGATCCTCATCAAGAGACCCAGTACTTC. It encodes CSARDPHQETQYF.

This clonotype was counted a few times. This sequence joins TRBV12-3 or TRBV12-4 and TRBJ2-7; 7 bases are shared with TRBD2. V lost 2 bases and J lost 4; bases outside the gene matches: 8. The CDR3 consists of 15 residues. The CDR3 coding sequence is TGTGCCAGCAGTTTAAGTTCCAGCGGGGTTTACGAGCAGTACTTC. Its protein is CASSLSSSGVYEQYF.

This sequence joins TRBV6-1 and TRBJ2-7; D possibly corresponds to TRBD1 (5 bases). V was shortened by 8 bases and J by 0 bases, with 14 bases between the two germline ends. The germline V gene has CDR1 MNHNS and CDR2 SASEGT. The CDR3 contains 14 residues. The CDR3 is CASSGRAHSYEQYF. The CDR3 nucleotides are TGTGCCAGCTCTGGCAGGGCCCACTCCTACGAGCAGTACTTC.

The chain has TRBV14 and TRBJ2-5; the D is unclear. Germline CDR1 is SGHDN and CDR2 is FVKESK. Trimming took off 6 bases at V and 11 bases at J, with 13 bases between the two ends. The CDR3 runs to 11 residues. CDR3 loop: CASRLGNEQYF. The CDR3 DNA is TGTGCCAGCAGATTAGGCAATGAGCAGTACTTC.

V usage is TRBV20-1 and J usage is TRBJ1-2, with 10 bases aligning to TRBD1. The CDR3 is 17 residues long. The J segment lost 6 bases and the V segment lost 0 bases, leaving 13 bases of the junction unmatched. The germline gives CDR1 DFQATT, CDR2 SNEGSKA (reference sequence). The CDR3 nucleotides are TGCAGTGCTAGAGATTTTACGGGACAGGGGTCCGGGGATGGCTACACCTTC. Translation gives CSARDFTGQGSGDGYTF.

The V call is TRBV9, the J call TRBJ2-5; perhaps TRBD1 as D (5 bases). CDR1 is SGDLS and CDR2 is YYNGEE in the germline V gene. Trimming took 0 bases from V and 4 from J, leaving 10 bases between them. This CDR3 comprises 14 residues. The CDR3 reads CASSVGPGPETQYF. In DNA, the CDR3 is TGTGCCAGCAGCGTAGGGCCAGGGCCAGAGACCCAGTACTTC.

V usage is TRBV3-1 and J usage is TRBJ2-1; 8 bases fit TRBD2. Germline values: CDR1 LGHDT, CDR2 YNNKEL (reference sequence). This CDR3 has 16 amino acids. V trimming: 3 bases; J trimming: 1 base; junction bases outside the gene matches: 5. CDR3 amino acids: CASSHMSGGSYNEQFF. DNA for the CDR3: TGTGCCAGCAGCCACATGTCGGGGGGGTCCTACAATGAGCAGTTCTTC.

V gene TRBV20-1 combines with J gene TRBJ1-6; D possibly corresponds to TRBD1 (6 bases). Germline V gene sequence: CDR1 DFQATT, CDR2 SNEGSKA (reference sequence). With 5 bases removed from V and 8 bases from J, the gap between germline ends came to 10 bases. This CDR3 is 12 amino acids long. CDR3 DNA sequence: TGCAGTGCTTCCGAGGGGGATTCACCCCTCCACTTT. Translated, it gives CSASEGDSPLHF.

The chain recombines TRBV28 with TRBJ1-5, with 8 bases that match TRBD1. The V gene end was trimmed by 7 bases and the J gene end by 6 bases; junction bases not matched to a gene: 11. There are 15 residues in the CDR3. Germline CDR1 and CDR2: MDHEN and SYDVKM. The CDR3 loop is CASNGGGQGSQPQHF. The CDR3, as DNA: TGTGCCAGCAATGGGGGCGGACAGGGCAGTCAGCCCCAGCATTTT.

The chain is built from TRBV4-2 and TRBJ2-7; either TRBD1 or TRBD2 may supply D (5 bases each). Germline-derived CDR1 and CDR2 are LGHNA and YNFKEQ. V lost 1 base and J 0 bases, leaving 13 bases between the germline ends. This CDR3 has 16 residues. The CDR3 nucleotides are TGTGCCAGCAGCCAAGGGAGGACACGAAGCTCCTACGAGCAGTACTTC. It encodes CASSQGRTRSSYEQYF.

This clonotype was seen many times. This sequence joins TRBV2 and TRBJ1-2; weak D call: TRBD1 (6 bases). In germline, CDR1 is SNHLY, CDR2 FYNNEI. The CDR3 has 15 residues. Trimming cost V 4 bases and J 0 bases, with 12 bases left between them. CDR3 in amino acids: CASSAYREANYGYTF. In DNA, the CDR3 is TGTGCCAGCAGTGCCTACAGGGAGGCTAACTATGGCTACACCTTC.

The V and J genes are TRBV4-2 and TRBJ2-2; 8 nucleotides match TRBD1. Germline CDR1 LGHNA, CDR2 YNFKEQ. With V trimmed by 5 bases and J by 1 base, 6 bases remained unmatched. This CDR3 comprises 16 residues. The CDR3 spells CASSGDRGGNTGELFF. DNA for the CDR3: TGTGCCAGCAGCGGCGACAGGGGAGGGAACACCGGGGAGCTGTTTTTT.

There are a few counts of this clonotype. The chain uses TRBV7-2 and TRBJ1-2; D perhaps matches TRBD1 (6 bases). The CDR3 is 16 residues long. Per germline, CDR1 SGHTA and CDR2 FQGNSA. Trimming removed 6 bases at V and 1 base at J, with 18 bases between. CDR3 region: CASSQTSGANNYGYTF. CDR3 in DNA: TGTGCCAGCAGTCAAACCTCAGGGGCCAATAACTATGGCTACACCTTC.

This clonotype came up many times. The chain is built from TRBV7-2 and TRBJ2-1; TRBD1 matches 7 bases. CDR3 size: 14 residues. Germline assignment: CDR1 SGHTA and CDR2 FQGNSA. The V segment lost 1 base and the J segment 9 bases; nucleotides outside the gene matches: 6. The chain's CDR3 is CASSLGQGRSEQFF. The CDR3 nucleotides are TGTGCCAGCAGCTTAGGACAGGGCAGGAGTGAGCAGTTCTTC. The whole variable domain, filled in from reference TRBV7-2 and TRBJ2-1, reads GAGVSQSPSNKVTEKGKDVELRCDPISGHTALYWYRQSLGQGLEFLIYFQGNSAPDKSGLPSDRFSAERTGGSVSTLTIQRTQQEDSAVYLCASSLGQGRSEQFFGPGTRLTVL.

In this sample, this clonotype turned up a few times. The chain couples TRBV6-1 to TRBJ1-5; D remains unclear. Trimming left V 0 bases short and J 1 base short, with 7 bases between. Germline V gene sequence: CDR1 MNHNS, CDR2 SASEGT. The CDR3 contains 15 residues. The CDR3 nucleotides are TGTGCCAGCAGTGAAGCCGATTTGAGCAATCAGCCCCAGCATTTT. This encodes CASSEADLSNQPQHF.

J is TRBJ1-5 and V is TRBV27, with D hard to call. This CDR3 contains 14 residues. Germline CDR1 reads MNHEY; CDR2 reads SMNVEV (reference sequence). Trimming left V 2 bases short and J 2 bases short, with 7 bases between. The CDR3 protein is CASSLRSGNQPQHF. CDR3 bases: TGTGCCAGCAGTTTACGGAGTGGCAATCAGCCCCAGCATTTT.

The rearrangement uses TRBV7-2 and TRBJ2-3; D not certain. V was pared by 7 bases and J by 2 bases, with 13 bases between. The CDR3 loop spans 14 amino acids. The germline CDR1 and CDR2 sequences are SGHTA and FQGNSA. CDR3: CASNLGQDTDTQYF. The CDR3 DNA is TGTGCCAGCAACCTAGGGCAGGACACAGATACGCAGTATTTT.

This clonotype appeared a few times. This chain joins TRBV5-1 and TRBJ2-5; TRBD2 might be the D (6 bases). CDR1 SGHRS and CDR2 YFSETQ come from the germline V gene. This CDR3 contains 15 residues. V lost 7 bases, J lost 5 bases, and 21 bases lay in between. The CDR3 coding sequence is TGCGCCAGCCGATACTCCGGGACTCCACGGGAGACCCAGTACTTC. The encoded protein is CASRYSGTPRETQYF.

This clonotype was observed a few times. V and J are TRBV10-3 and TRBJ1-4; tentatively, D is TRBD1 (6 bases). Germline V gives CDR1 ENHRY, CDR2 SYGVKD. This CDR3 is built from 15 residues. V was trimmed by 3 bases and J by 2 bases, leaving 10 bases between them. CDR3 bases: TGTGCCATCAGTGAACAACAGGGTACTAATGAAAAACTGTTTTTT. Encoded protein: CAISEQQGTNEKLFF.

This rearrangement joins TRBV20-1 to TRBJ1-1; D possibly corresponds to TRBD1 (6 bases). This CDR3 contains 11 residues. V gave up 5 bases and J gave up 13 bases, with 17 bases separating them. Germline V gene lookup returns CDR1 DFQATT and CDR2 SNEGSKA (reference sequence). CDR3 in amino acids: CSAPDRSKVFF. The CDR3 coding sequence is TGCAGTGCTCCCGACAGGTCGAAGGTTTTCTTT.

The table lists this clonotype with many counts. The rearrangement links TRBV4-2 to TRBJ2-3; 9 nucleotides align to TRBD1. The length of the CDR3 is 15 residues. V was pared by 6 bases and J by 4 bases, with 8 bases of the junction left unmatched. The germline V gene has CDR1 LGHNA and CDR2 YNFKEQ. This CDR3 reads CASRERDRVADTQYF. The CDR3 DNA reads TGTGCCAGCAGGGAACGGGACAGGGTGGCAGATACGCAGTATTTT.